This T cell receptor (beta chain) was sequenced for a study of T cells after posttransplantation cyclophosphamide. Study-wide findings and caveats: After PTCy, TRB diversity resembled that of CNI/methotrexate controls. Tissue-infiltrating T cells from skin or gut overlapped little with blood T cells.

V was cut by 2 bases and J by 8 bases, with 6 bases left in between. CDR3 length: 12 residues. Looked up from germline, CDR1 is SEHNR and CDR2 is FQNEAQ (reference sequence). Clones were sequenced by immunoSEQ multiplex PCR, and TCRdb holds only the in-frame ones, with some missing. This sample has roughly 35,000 clones and no singletons, with approximately 6.4% in the ten largest. At least ten counts were recorded for this clone. Antigen unknown. The sequence was collected from a woman between 45 and 65 years old in good health and a related stem cell transplant donor. This chain links TRBV7-9 with TRBJ1-4; no clear D gene. The sequencing sample was made of PBMCs. The CDR3 bases are TGTGCCAGCAGCTTACACGGGGAAAAACTGTTTTTT. Protein sequence: CASSLHGEKLFF.